This TCR beta chain is from a study of blood T cell repertoires in COVID-19. About the research overall: The cDNA or gDNA used as material had been derived from T cells, B-cell-depleted T cells, or PBMCs.

The method was immunoSEQ multiplex PCR; TCRdb's version includes in-frame clones alone and lacks a portion of them. Of tens of thousands of clones in the sample, roughly 87% were seen once. The V segment lost 5 bases and the J segment 5 bases; nucleotides outside the gene matches: 14. CDR1 GTSNPN and CDR2 SVGIG come from the germline V gene (reference sequence). The CDR3 has 15 amino acids. The receptor comes from a woman aged 80 or older with acute or convalescent COVID-19. The chain is built from TRBV30 and TRBJ2-7, with TRBD1 matching 8 bases. Material: peripheral blood. This CDR3 reads CAWAPLGTGFDEQYF. DNA of the CDR3: TGTGCCTGGGCCCCTCTCGGGACAGGATTCGACGAGCAGTACTTC.